These T cell receptor beta chains were read from a single sample in a study of blood T cell repertoires in COVID-19. TCRdb's table, derived via immunoSEQ multiplex PCR, lists solely in-frame clones and lacks some. Among a few hundred thousand clones listed, about 83% were seen once. Sequencing input: peripheral blood. These receptors were taken from a man aged 80 or over with acute or convalescent COVID-19. Both conserved end residues are part of each CDR3. A D gene is named only where the DNA matches it firmly. Some rows mark clone size as missing; the rest say once, few, many or name a class of expanded clone.

D: NA
size: NA
J: TRBJ1-5
V: TRBV6-5
CDR3: CASKEGDNQPQHF
DNA: TGTGCCAGCAAAGAGGGGGACAATCAGCCCCAGCATTTT

D: NA
size: NA
J: TRBJ2-3
V: TRBV5-1
CDR3: CASSYISTDTQYF
DNA: TGCGCCAGCAGCTACATTAGCACAGATACGCAGTATTTT

D: NA
size: NA
J: TRBJ1-5
V: TRBV3-1/TRBV3-2
CDR3: CASSQTTETPQHF
DNA: TGTGCCAGCAGCCAGACTACAGAGACGCCCCAGCATTTT

D: NA
size: NA
J: TRBJ1-3
V: TRBV7-2
CDR3: CASSLGEGSGNTIYF
DNA: TGTGCCAGCAGCTTAGGGGAGGGCTCTGGAAACACCATATATTTT

D: TRBD1
size: NA
J: TRBJ1-2
V: TRBV5-8
CDR3: CASSLTVTGGGGYTF
DNA: TGTGCCAGCAGTCTGACCGTGACAGGGGGCGGAGGCTACACCTTC

D: TRBD1
size: NA
J: TRBJ1-1
V: TRBV3-1/TRBV3-2
CDR3: CASSPTGGEAFF
DNA: TGTGCCAGCAGCCCTACAGGGGGCGAAGCTTTCTTT

D: NA
size: NA
J: TRBJ1-4
V: TRBV15
CDR3: CATSRDFRTDGKKLFF
DNA: TGTGCCACCAGCAGAGATTTTAGGACAGATGGGAAAAAACTGTTTTTT

D: TRBD1
size: NA
J: TRBJ1-6
V: TRBV18
CDR3: CASSKGQGTNSPLHF
DNA: TGTGCCAGCTCAAAAGGACAGGGTACAAATTCACCCCTCCACTTT

D: TRBD1
size: NA
J: TRBJ1-2
V: TRBV10-3
CDR3: CAISESGTGDYGYTF
DNA: TGTGCCATCAGTGAGTCCGGGACAGGCGATTATGGCTACACCTTC

D: NA
size: NA
J: TRBJ2-7
V: TRBV7-9
CDR3: CASSSRVGYEQYF
DNA: TGTGCCAGCAGCAGCAGGGTTGGGTACGAGCAGTACTTC

D: NA
size: once
J: TRBJ2-3
V: TRBV18
CDR3: CASSPLGTDTQYF
DNA: TGTGCCAGCTCACCACTCGGGACAGATACGCAGTATTTT

D: TRBD2
size: NA
J: TRBJ2-1
V: TRBV28
CDR3: CASTSGLAGLYNEQFF
DNA: TGTGCCAGCACCTCAGGACTAGCGGGACTCTACAATGAGCAGTTCTTC

D: TRBD2
size: few
J: TRBJ2-7
V: TRBV7-9
CDR3: CASSLASGGLYEQYF
DNA: TGTGCCAGCAGCTTAGCTAGCGGGGGGCTCTACGAGCAGTACTTC

D: TRBD1
size: NA
J: TRBJ1-6
V: TRBV6-2/TRBV6-3
CDR3: CASSYGQGSLLRNSPLHF
DNA: TGTGCCAGCAGTTATGGACAGGGATCGCTTCTTCGGAATTCACCCCTCCACTTT

D: NA
size: NA
J: TRBJ1-2
V: TRBV7-3
CDR3: CASSLGPSGYGYTF
DNA: TGTGCCAGCAGCTTAGGTCCAAGCGGGTATGGCTACACCTTC

D: NA
size: NA
J: TRBJ1-1
V: TRBV7-6
CDR3: CASSFDLNTEAFF
DNA: TGTGCCAGCAGCTTCGATCTAAACACTGAAGCTTTCTTT

D: TRBD2
size: NA
J: TRBJ2-3
V: TRBV7-9
CDR3: CASSLRLAGFTDTQYF
DNA: TGTGCCAGCAGCTTAAGACTAGCGGGGTTCACAGATACGCAGTATTTT

D: NA
size: NA
J: TRBJ1-5
V: TRBV19
CDR3: CASSIRDWNQPQHF
DNA: TGTGCCAGTAGTATCAGGGACTGGAATCAGCCCCAGCATTTT

D: TRBD1
size: NA
J: TRBJ2-1
V: TRBV10-2
CDR3: CASSHRGYNEQFF
DNA: TGCGCCAGCAGCCACAGGGGGTACAATGAGCAGTTCTTC

D: NA
size: NA
J: TRBJ1-2
V: TRBV2
CDR3: CARSVAQASNYGYTF
DNA: TGTGCCAGAAGTGTTGCACAGGCTTCTAACTATGGCTACACCTTC

D: TRBD2
size: NA
J: TRBJ2-2
V: TRBV27
CDR3: CASRGTREFGELFF
DNA: TGTGCCAGCAGGGGGACTAGAGAATTCGGGGAGCTGTTTTTT

D: NA
size: NA
J: TRBJ2-5
V: TRBV18
CDR3: CASSPRHGNQETQYF
DNA: TGTGCCAGCTCACCACGTCACGGGAACCAAGAGACCCAGTACTTC

D: NA
size: NA
J: TRBJ2-2
V: TRBV5-1
CDR3: CASSLRGQNTGELFF
DNA: TGCGCCAGCAGCTTACGTGGGCAAAACACCGGGGAGCTGTTTTTT

D: NA
size: few
J: TRBJ2-1
V: TRBV28
CDR3: CASSFGGGRNEQFF
DNA: TGTGCCAGCAGTTTTGGGGGGGGGCGGAATGAGCAGTTCTTC

D: TRBD2
size: NA
J: TRBJ2-1
V: TRBV7-9
CDR3: CASSFSGGGSDEQFF
DNA: TGTGCCAGCAGCTTTAGCGGGGGGGGTTCGGATGAGCAGTTCTTC

D: NA
size: NA
J: TRBJ1-1
V: TRBV4-2
CDR3: CASSRRGAGTEAFF
DNA: TGTGCCAGCAGCCGTAGGGGCGCCGGCACTGAAGCTTTCTTT

D: NA
size: NA
J: TRBJ1-5
V: TRBV9
CDR3: CASSVDRDQPQHF
DNA: TGTGCCAGCAGCGTAGACAGGGATCAGCCCCAGCATTTT

D: NA
size: NA
J: TRBJ1-4
V: TRBV12-3/TRBV12-4
CDR3: CASRQSPNEKLFF
DNA: TGTGCCAGCAGACAGTCGCCTAATGAAAAACTGTTTTTT

D: NA
size: NA
J: TRBJ1-1
V: TRBV12-3/TRBV12-4
CDR3: CASSPFDSLGAFF
DNA: TGTGCCAGCAGTCCATTCGACAGTCTGGGTGCTTTCTTT

D: TRBD1
size: NA
J: TRBJ1-4
V: TRBV7-9
CDR3: CASSGRTGGNEKLFF
DNA: TGTGCCAGCAGCGGGAGGACAGGGGGCAACGAAAAACTGTTTTTT

D: NA
size: NA
J: TRBJ1-2
V: TRBV7-8
CDR3: CASSADSNYGYTF
DNA: TGTGCCAGCAGCGCGGACAGCAACTATGGCTACACCTTC

D: NA
size: NA
J: TRBJ1-2
V: TRBV28
CDR3: CASKIGGRGVVGYGYTF
DNA: TGTGCCAGCAAGATCGGGGGACGAGGGGTAGTGGGTTATGGCTACACCTTC

D: TRBD1
size: NA
J: TRBJ1-1
V: TRBV5-5
CDR3: CASSTTGGGEAFF
DNA: TGTGCCAGCAGCACGACAGGGGGCGGTGAAGCTTTCTTT

D: NA
size: NA
J: TRBJ2-7
V: TRBV11-2
CDR3: CASSLVDRSSYEQYF
DNA: TGTGCCAGCAGCTTAGTCGACAGGTCCTCCTACGAGCAGTACTTC

D: NA
size: NA
J: TRBJ2-7
V: TRBV11-2
CDR3: CASSLDPGNEQYF
DNA: TGTGCCAGCAGCTTAGATCCGGGGAACGAGCAGTACTTC

D: NA
size: NA
J: TRBJ2-3
V: TRBV7-9
CDR3: CASSLTTALDTQYF
DNA: TGTGCCAGCAGCTTAACCACAGCTTTAGATACGCAGTATTTT

D: NA
size: NA
J: TRBJ1-6
V: TRBV3-1/TRBV3-2
CDR3: CASSQEMRNSPLHF
DNA: TGTGCCAGCAGCCAAGAGATGCGGAATTCACCCCTCCACTTT

D: NA
size: NA
J: TRBJ1-1
V: TRBV5-1
CDR3: CVSSADSMNTEAFF
DNA: TGCGTCAGCAGCGCGGACAGCATGAACACTGAAGCTTTCTTT

D: TRBD2
size: NA
J: TRBJ2-1
V: TRBV27
CDR3: CASSLDGGGYEQFF
DNA: TGTGCCAGCAGTTTAGATGGCGGGGGGTATGAGCAGTTCTTC

D: NA
size: NA
J: TRBJ1-5
V: TRBV21-1
CDR3: CASSKGRDTGSNSNQPQHF
DNA: TGTGCCAGCAGCAAGGGGAGGGACACTGGATCTAATAGCAATCAGCCCCAGCATTTT

D: TRBD2
size: NA
J: TRBJ2-7
V: TRBV5-8
CDR3: CASSYLWSSGVSYEQYF
DNA: TGTGCCAGCAGCTACCTTTGGTCTAGCGGGGTCTCCTACGAGCAGTACTTC

D: TRBD2
size: NA
J: TRBJ2-1
V: TRBV28
CDR3: CASSTSGRAFYNEQFF
DNA: TGTGCCAGCAGTACTAGCGGGAGGGCCTTTTACAATGAGCAGTTCTTC